This T cell receptor (beta chain) was retrieved from a study of T cells after yellow fever vaccination (dated by TCRdb to about 2019). About the full investigation: The SMART-Seq v4 Ultra Low Input RNA kit was used to prepare libraries from fractions with low cell numbers. Two healthy male donors, one aged 18 to 29 and one aged 30 to 40 years, made up the cohort. To follow T-cell clones before and after primary and booster YFV17D yellow fever vaccination, bulk TCR alpha and beta repertoires were sequenced over time. Blood was drawn at multiple timepoints before and after primary and secondary immunization, with bulk PBMC replicates and cell subsets isolated. Here is what the overall study found, with its caveats: Computational filtering was needed because FACS-sorted repertoires could contain abundant contaminating clonotypes from the bulk population. A small fraction of clonotypes appeared in both the CD4 and CD8 compartments, likely as a result of convergent recombination. Most clones expanded after primary vaccination (about 96% of CD4 and approximately 86% of CD8) were re-detected after the booster, suggesting that broad memory maintenance occurred. The secondary T-cell response was found to be weaker but faster than the primary response, with a peak reached on day 5 rather than on day 15. The study included only two donors, which limits how far the findings can be generalized.

Inclusive of the bounding cysteine and phenylalanine, the CDR3 is 16 residues long. Only CDR3 DNA remains: 48 bases, in frame from the first base. The germline ends are 14 bases apart after V is trimmed by 0 bases and J by 3 bases. Reading the germline V gene gives CDR1 SGHRS and CDR2 YFSETQ. The listed sequencing device is Illumina NovaSeq 6000. Synthesis of TCR cDNA relied on 5'RACE template switching, a step that introduced a universal primer site along with unique molecular identifiers. Priming of cDNA synthesis was performed from both the TCR alpha and TCR beta constant segments. Libraries were amplified in two PCR steps, with sample barcodes and sequencing adapters added in the second step. Sequencing of the libraries was done on either Illumina HiSeq 2500 (2x100 bp) or NovaSeq (2x150 bp). On the authors' methods: Reads were demultiplexed and collapsed into UMI consensus sequences with MIGEC, and V(D)J alignment was performed with MiXCR. Vaccine-responding clonotypes were identified with edgeR using replicate PBMC samples, with FDR below 0.01 and a log2 fold change above 5 up to day 15 being required. Each bulk clonotype received a CD4 or CD8 identity based on whether the sequenced CD4 or CD8 repertoire contained that clonotype at higher abundance. TCRdb reprocessing: public reads trimmed at Q25 with fastp, clones called with MiXCR, in-frame beta chains kept. Each entry is one CDR3 protein sequence, shown with its most common DNA and genes. It is TCRdb's table, rather than the study itself, that gives the V and J calls and clone size. The sample has about 320,000 distinct CDR3 sequences on record, 4% to 5.5% of them singletons. Roughly a fifth of the sample is held by the ten biggest clonotypes.

This clonotype has more than one count but fewer than ten. There is no known antigen for this receptor. No per-base quality is available; no much larger clone lies one base away. The treatment or condition tag for this specimen amounts to: live attenuated yellow fever vaccine strain. At each blood-draw timepoint, two biological replicates of bulk PBMCs were obtained. A standard Ficoll-Paque protocol was used to isolate PBMCs from peripheral blood. RNA was extracted with TriZol from bulk PBMCs, CD4 and CD8 fractions, and dextramer-positive and dextramer-negative fractions. This sequence uses TRBV5-1 and TRBJ2-3; no confident D gene assignment can be made. The sample was PBMCs, taken 15 days after the yellow fever booster vaccination. The TCR comes from a man between 18 and 35 years old who received the YFV17D yellow fever vaccine. The CDR3 in this case is CASSLDRQVGTDTQYF. In nucleotides, the sequence is TGCGCCAGCAGCTTGGATCGTCAGGTTGGGACAGATACGCAGTATTTT.